These 16 T cell receptor beta chains share one sample of origin, sequenced in a study of early T cells in non-severe SARS-CoV-2 infection. TCRdb analysed the 5' RACE reads with MiXCR anew, one entry per CDR3 protein. The sample lists 26,000 or so distinct CDR3 sequences; 4% to 4.5% were seen once. Sequenced: whole blood. The receptors originated from an adult who was a healthcare worker with PCR-confirmed SARS-CoV-2 infection or an uninfected control (not recorded which).

This clonotype was seen only a few times. The V call is TRBV7-9, the J call TRBJ2-7; 7 bases agree with TRBD2. The germline CDR1 and CDR2 sequences are SEHNR and FQNEAQ (reference sequence). The CDR3 length is 13 residues. V trimming: 5 bases; J trimming: 7 bases; junction bases outside the gene matches: 8. In nucleotides, the CDR3 is TGTGCCAGCAGCCCCCCTGGGGGAGGGGAGCAGTACTTC. Residues: CASSPPGGGEQYF.

This clonotype has at least ten counts. The chain employs TRBV7-9 and TRBJ1-2, with 8 bases lining up with TRBD1. V shed 4 bases, J shed 6 bases, and the junction held 1 base outside the gene matches. The germline CDR1 and CDR2 sequences are SEHNR and FQNEAQ (reference sequence). The CDR3 is 12 residues long. The CDR3 DNA reads TGTGCCAGCAGCTGGGGACAGGATGGCTACACCTTC. This encodes CASSWGQDGYTF.

This clonotype was recorded at least ten times. This chain joins TRBV29-1 and TRBJ2-6; the D gene is possibly TRBD2 (6 bases). The germline V gene has CDR1 SQVTM and CDR2 ANQGSEA. The CDR3 is 13 residues long. V was cut by 7 bases and J by 2 bases, with 9 bases left in between. The CDR3 spells CSARGTGANVLTF. CDR3 DNA: TGCAGCGCGCGGGGAACTGGGGCCAACGTCCTGACTTTC.

This clonotype was counted only a few times. V is TRBV20-1 and J is TRBJ2-1; tentatively, D is TRBD2 (5 bases). The CDR3 has 16 residues. Per the germline V gene, CDR1 is DFQATT and CDR2 is SNEGSKA (reference sequence). V was shortened by 0 bases and J by 6 bases, with 18 bases between the two germline ends. The CDR3 protein is CSARDGPGLTINEQFF. CDR3 sequence (DNA): TGCAGTGCTAGAGATGGACCGGGGTTAACTATCAATGAGCAGTTCTTC.

This clonotype was observed at least ten times. This chain connects TRBV7-3 to TRBJ2-1; 13 positions agree with TRBD2. The CDR3 spans 15 residues. Germline CDR1 is SGHTA and CDR2 is FQGTGA. The junction had 9 bases not matched to a gene; V was cut back by 6 bases and J by 10 bases. CDR3 protein: CASRKLAGGPGEQFF. The CDR3 DNA reads as TGTGCCAGCAGGAAACTAGCGGGAGGGCCGGGGGAGCAGTTCTTC.

This clonotype is medium-sized by share. The gene calls are TRBV20-1 and TRBJ2-1; 10 nucleotides line up with TRBD2. The CDR3 has 14 residues. Germline-derived CDR1 and CDR2 are DFQATT and SNEGSKA (reference sequence). V was pared by 3 bases and J by 2 bases, with 1 base of the junction left unmatched. The CDR3: CSASGLAAYNEQFF. The CDR3 coding sequence is TGCAGTGCTAGTGGACTAGCGGCCTACAATGAGCAGTTCTTC.

The rearrangement uses TRBV3-1 and TRBJ2-5, with a tentative D call TRBD2 (6 bases). The length of the CDR3 is 17 residues. Trimming took off 4 bases at V and 0 bases at J, with 18 bases between the two ends. Germline V gene sequence: CDR1 LGHDT, CDR2 YNNKEL (reference sequence). CDR3 residues: CASSPGTSSLHQETQYF. The CDR3 DNA reads TGTGCCAGCAGCCCGGGGACTTCCAGCTTGCACCAAGAGACCCAGTACTTC.

The chain employs TRBV7-9 and TRBJ2-1, with D uncertain. The CDR3 loop spans 12 amino acids. The germline V and J ends were trimmed by 0 bases and 10 bases, with 7 bases remaining between them. CDR1 SEHNR and CDR2 FQNEAQ come from the germline V gene (reference sequence). Written as DNA, the CDR3 is TGTGCCAGCAGCTTAGCGCCCGGGGAGCAGTTCTTC. Protein sequence: CASSLAPGEQFF.

This clonotype was seen many times. The V and J genes are TRBV7-2 and TRBJ2-1, with TRBD2 identical over 8 bases. The V gene's germline CDR1 is SGHTA and CDR2 FQGNSA. J was trimmed by 4 bases and V by 5 bases; bases with no gene match: 10. This CDR3 comprises 16 residues. CDR3 loop: CASSHGIAGTYNEQFF. CDR3 in DNA: TGTGCCAGCAGCCACGGCATAGCGGGAACTTACAATGAGCAGTTCTTC. The entire variable domain, with the rest obtained from reference TRBV7-2 and TRBJ2-1, is as follows: GAGVSQSPSNKVTEKGKDVELRCDPISGHTALYWYRQSLGQGLEFLIYFQGNSAPDKSGLPSDRFSAERTGGSVSTLTIQRTQQEDSAVYLCASSHGIAGTYNEQFFGPGTRLTVL.

In this sample, this clonotype is medium-sized. This chain connects TRBV10-3 to TRBJ2-1; 11 nucleotides align to TRBD2. With 5 bases clipped from V and 3 bases from J, the junction kept 3 bases outside the gene matches. CDR1 is ENHRY, CDR2 SYGVKD, per germline. The CDR3 runs 15 residues. The CDR3 sequence: CAISKLAGDYNEQFF. The CDR3 coding sequence is TGTGCCATCAGTAAACTAGCGGGAGACTACAATGAGCAGTTCTTC.

This clonotype has ten or more counts. The genes are TRBV6-2 or TRBV6-3 and TRBJ2-1; possibly TRBD2 for D (6 bases). This CDR3 contains 15 residues. Deletions cut 0 bases from V and 3 bases from J, with 9 bases between. Germline assignment: CDR1 MNHEY and CDR2 SVGEGT. The CDR3 bases are TGTGCCAGCAGTTACTCGTCTAGCGTCTACAATGAGCAGTTCTTC. Translating it yields CASSYSSSVYNEQFF.

This clonotype was counted a few times. The chain joins TRBV3-1 to TRBJ2-1; no reliable D call. This CDR3 has 13 residues. Germline V lookup: CDR1 LGHDT, CDR2 YNNKEL (reference sequence). The V end lost 0 bases, the J end lost 12 bases, and 12 bases lay between the germline ends. The chain's CDR3 is CASSQDRAMTQFF. The CDR3 bases are TGTGCCAGCAGCCAAGATAGGGCAATGACGCAGTTCTTC.

This clonotype was seen many times. The chain is built from TRBV6-6 and TRBJ2-4; 7 nucleotides line up with TRBD1. After removal of 3 bases from V and 8 bases from J, the junction contained 7 bases not matched to a gene. This CDR3 has 14 amino acids. Germline CDR1 MNHNY, CDR2 SVGAGI (reference sequence). CDR3 nucleotides: TGTGCCAGCAGTTATCGACAGGGTCCGGACATTCAGTACTTC. Its protein is CASSYRQGPDIQYF.

This sequence joins TRBV14 and TRBJ1-1; D unclear. This CDR3 region has 11 residues. Per the germline V gene, CDR1 is SGHDN and CDR2 is FVKESK. V shed 4 bases and J shed 4 bases, with 4 bases lying between them. The CDR3 spells CASSPGTEAFF. The DNA for the CDR3 is TGTGCCAGCAGCCCGGGCACTGAAGCTTTCTTT.

This clonotype occurred many times. The chain uses TRBV20-1 and TRBJ2-7, with D unresolved. The CDR3 consists of 14 residues. Trimming shortened V by 3 bases and J by 2 bases, and 14 bases separated the two germline ends. Per the germline V gene, CDR1 is DFQATT and CDR2 is SNEGSKA (reference sequence). CDR3 sequence reads: CSARLLRSPYEQYF. CDR3 bases: TGCAGTGCTAGGCTCCTTCGGAGCCCCTACGAGCAGTACTTC.

This clonotype is judged medium-sized. The chain employs TRBV7-2 and TRBJ2-5; perhaps TRBD1 as D (6 bases). V lost 5 bases to trimming and J lost 7 bases, with 23 bases between them. The V gene's germline CDR1 is SGHTA and CDR2 FQGNSA. The CDR3 covers 16 residues. In nucleotides, the CDR3 is TGTGCCAGCAGCGCAGGTCCCCCGACAGGTTCAGGGACCCAGTACTTC. Protein: CASSAGPPTGSGTQYF.